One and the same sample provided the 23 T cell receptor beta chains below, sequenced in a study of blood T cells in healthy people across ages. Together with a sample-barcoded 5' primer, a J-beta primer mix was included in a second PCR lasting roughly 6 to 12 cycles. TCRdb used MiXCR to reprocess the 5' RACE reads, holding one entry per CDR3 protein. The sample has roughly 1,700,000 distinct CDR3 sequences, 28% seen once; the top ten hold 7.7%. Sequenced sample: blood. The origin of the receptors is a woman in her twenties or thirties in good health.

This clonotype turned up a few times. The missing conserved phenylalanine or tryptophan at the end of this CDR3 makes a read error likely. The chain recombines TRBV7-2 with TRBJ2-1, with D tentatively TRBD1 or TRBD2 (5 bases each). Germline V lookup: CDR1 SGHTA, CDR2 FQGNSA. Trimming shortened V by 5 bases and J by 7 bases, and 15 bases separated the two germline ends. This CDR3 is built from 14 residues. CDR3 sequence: CASSLFRDPNEQFL. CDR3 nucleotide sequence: TGTGCCAGCAGCCTGTTCCGGGACCCTAATGAGCAGTTCCTC.

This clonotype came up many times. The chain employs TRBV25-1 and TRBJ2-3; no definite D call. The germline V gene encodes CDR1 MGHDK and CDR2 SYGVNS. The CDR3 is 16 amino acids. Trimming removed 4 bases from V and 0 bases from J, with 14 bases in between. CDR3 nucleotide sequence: TGTGCCAGCAGTGTGCCAGGTCCCGCTAGCACAGATACGCAGTATTTT. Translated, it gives CASSVPGPASTDTQYF. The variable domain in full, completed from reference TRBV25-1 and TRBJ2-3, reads EADIYQTPRYLVIGTGKKITLECSQTMGHDKMYWYQQDPGMELHLIHYSYGVNSTEKGDLSSESTVSRIRTEHFPLTLESARPSHTSQYLCASSVPGPASTDTQYFGPGTRLTVL.

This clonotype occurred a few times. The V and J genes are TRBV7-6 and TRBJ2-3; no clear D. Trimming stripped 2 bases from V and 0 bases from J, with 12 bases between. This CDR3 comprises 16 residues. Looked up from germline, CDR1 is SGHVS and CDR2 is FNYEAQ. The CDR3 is CASSLSGSTSTDTQYF. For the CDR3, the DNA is TGTGCCAGCAGCTTAAGTGGGTCAACTAGCACAGATACGCAGTATTTT.

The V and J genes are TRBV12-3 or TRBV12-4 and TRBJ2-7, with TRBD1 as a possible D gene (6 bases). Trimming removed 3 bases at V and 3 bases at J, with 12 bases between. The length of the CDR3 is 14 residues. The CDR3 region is CASSFWGPNYEQYF. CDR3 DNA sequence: TGTGCCAGCAGTTTTTGGGGGCCCAACTACGAGCAGTACTTC.

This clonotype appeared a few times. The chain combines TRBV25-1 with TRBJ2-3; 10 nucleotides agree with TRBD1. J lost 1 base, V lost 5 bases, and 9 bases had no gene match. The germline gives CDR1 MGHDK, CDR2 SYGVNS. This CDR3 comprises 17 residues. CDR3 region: CASSLTSGTGGTDTQYF. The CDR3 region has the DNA TGTGCCAGCAGTCTTACTTCCGGGACAGGGGGCACAGATACGCAGTATTTT. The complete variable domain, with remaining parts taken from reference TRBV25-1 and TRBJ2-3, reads EADIYQTPRYLVIGTGKKITLECSQTMGHDKMYWYQQDPGMELHLIHYSYGVNSTEKGDLSSESTVSRIRTEHFPLTLESARPSHTSQYLCASSLTSGTGGTDTQYFGPGTRLTVL.

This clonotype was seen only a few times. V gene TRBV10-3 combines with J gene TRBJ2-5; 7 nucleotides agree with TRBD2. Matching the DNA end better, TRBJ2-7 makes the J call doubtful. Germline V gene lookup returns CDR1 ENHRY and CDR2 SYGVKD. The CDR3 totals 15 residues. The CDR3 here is CAISAREGPLYEQYF. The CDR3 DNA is TGTGCCATCAGTGCCAGGGAGGGCCCGCTTTACGAGCAGTACTTC.

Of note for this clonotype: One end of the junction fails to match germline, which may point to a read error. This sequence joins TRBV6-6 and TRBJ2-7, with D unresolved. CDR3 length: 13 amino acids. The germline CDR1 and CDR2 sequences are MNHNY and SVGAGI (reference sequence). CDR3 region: CASSSASGYVQYF. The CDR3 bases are TGTGCCAGCAGTTCGGCGTCAGGATACGTGCAGTACTTC.

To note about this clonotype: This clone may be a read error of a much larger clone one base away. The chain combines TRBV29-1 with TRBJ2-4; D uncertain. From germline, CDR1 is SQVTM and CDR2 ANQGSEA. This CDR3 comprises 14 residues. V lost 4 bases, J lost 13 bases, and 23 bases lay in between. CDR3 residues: CSVANIVSDNEQYF. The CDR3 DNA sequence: TGCAGCGTTGCAAACATCGTGAGCGACAATGAGCAGTACTTC. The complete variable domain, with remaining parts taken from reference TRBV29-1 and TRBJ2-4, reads SAVISQKPSRDICQRGTSLTIQCQVDSQVTMMFWYRQQPGQSLTLIATANQGSEATYESGFVIDKFPISRPNLTFSTLTVSNMSPEDSSIYLCSVANIVSDNEQYFGAGTRLSVL.

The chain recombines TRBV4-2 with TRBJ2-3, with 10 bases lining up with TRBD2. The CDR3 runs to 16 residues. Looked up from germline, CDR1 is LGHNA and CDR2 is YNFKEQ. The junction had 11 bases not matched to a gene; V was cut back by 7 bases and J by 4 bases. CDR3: CASTVSGTSVADTQYF. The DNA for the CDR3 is TGTGCCAGCACTGTCAGCGGGACTAGCGTCGCAGATACGCAGTATTTT.

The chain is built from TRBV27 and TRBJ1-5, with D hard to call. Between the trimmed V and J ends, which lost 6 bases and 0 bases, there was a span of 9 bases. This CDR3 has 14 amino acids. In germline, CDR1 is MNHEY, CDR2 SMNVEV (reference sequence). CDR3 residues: CASSPYLSNQPQHF. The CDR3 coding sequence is TGTGCCAGCAGCCCATACCTTAGCAATCAGCCCCAGCATTTT.

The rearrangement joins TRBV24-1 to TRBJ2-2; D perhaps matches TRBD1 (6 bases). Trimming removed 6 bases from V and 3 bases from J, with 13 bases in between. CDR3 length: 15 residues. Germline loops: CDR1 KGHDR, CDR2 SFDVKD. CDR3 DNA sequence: TGTGCCACCAGTTGGCGCAGGGGCGACACCGGGGAGCTGTTTTTT. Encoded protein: CATSWRRGDTGELFF.

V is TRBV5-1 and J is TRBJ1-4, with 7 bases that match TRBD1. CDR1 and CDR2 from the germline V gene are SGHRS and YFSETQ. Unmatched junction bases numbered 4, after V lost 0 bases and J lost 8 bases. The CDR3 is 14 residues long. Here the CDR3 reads CASSLEGGVEKLFF. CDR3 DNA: TGCGCCAGCAGCTTGGAAGGGGGCGTCGAAAAACTGTTTTTT.

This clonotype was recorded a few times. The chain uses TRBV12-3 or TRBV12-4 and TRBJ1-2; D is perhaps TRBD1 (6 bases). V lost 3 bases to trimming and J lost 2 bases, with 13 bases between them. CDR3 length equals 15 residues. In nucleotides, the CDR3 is TGTGCCAGCAGTTTTCCGGGACAAAAAAACTATGGCTACACCTTC. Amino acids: CASSFPGQKNYGYTF.

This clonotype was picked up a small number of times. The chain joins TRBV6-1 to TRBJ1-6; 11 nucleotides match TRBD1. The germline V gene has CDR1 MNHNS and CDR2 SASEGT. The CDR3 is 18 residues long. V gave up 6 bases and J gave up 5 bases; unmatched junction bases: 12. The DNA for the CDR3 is TGTGCCAGCAGACCTTGGGACAGGGGGTCTTGGGATAATTCACCCCTCCACTTT. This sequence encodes CASRPWDRGSWDNSPLHF.

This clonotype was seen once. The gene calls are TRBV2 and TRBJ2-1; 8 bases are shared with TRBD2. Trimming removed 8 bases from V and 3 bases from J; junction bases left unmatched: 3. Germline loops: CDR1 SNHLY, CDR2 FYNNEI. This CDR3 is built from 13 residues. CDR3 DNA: TGTGCCAGCGAGCGGGGGTTCTACAATGAGCAGTTCTTC. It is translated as CASERGFYNEQFF.

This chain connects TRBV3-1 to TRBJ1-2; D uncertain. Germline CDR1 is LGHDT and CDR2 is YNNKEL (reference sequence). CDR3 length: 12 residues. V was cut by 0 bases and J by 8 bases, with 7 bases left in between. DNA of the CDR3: TGTGCCAGCAGCCAAGAGACGAAGGGCTACACCTTC. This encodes CASSQETKGYTF.

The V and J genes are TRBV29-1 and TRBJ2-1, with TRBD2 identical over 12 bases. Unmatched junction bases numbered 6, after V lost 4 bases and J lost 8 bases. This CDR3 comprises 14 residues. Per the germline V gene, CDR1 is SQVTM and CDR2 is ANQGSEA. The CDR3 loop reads CSVGGTSGRDEQFF. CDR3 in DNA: TGCAGCGTTGGCGGGACTAGCGGGCGCGATGAGCAGTTCTTC.

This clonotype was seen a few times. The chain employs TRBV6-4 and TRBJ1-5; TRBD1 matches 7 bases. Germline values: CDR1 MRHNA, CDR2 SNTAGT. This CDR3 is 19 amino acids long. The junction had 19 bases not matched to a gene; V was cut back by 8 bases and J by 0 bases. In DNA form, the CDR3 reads TGTGCCAGCGAAACCCGACAGGGCCACTCAGGAGGTAGCAATCAGCCCCAGCATTTT. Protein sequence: CASETRQGHSGGSNQPQHF.

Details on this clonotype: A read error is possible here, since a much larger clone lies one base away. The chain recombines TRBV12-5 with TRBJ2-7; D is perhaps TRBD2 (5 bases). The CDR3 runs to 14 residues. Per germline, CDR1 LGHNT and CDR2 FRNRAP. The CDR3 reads CVSGLGAGNYEQYF. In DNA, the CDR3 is TGTGTTAGTGGTTTGGGAGCCGGCAACTACGAGCAGTACTTC.

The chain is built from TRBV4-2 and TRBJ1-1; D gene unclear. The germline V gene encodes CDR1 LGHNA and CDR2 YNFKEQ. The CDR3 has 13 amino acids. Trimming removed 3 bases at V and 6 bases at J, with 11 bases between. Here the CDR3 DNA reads TGTGCCAGCAGCCAGGGAGGGTACGCTGAAGCTTTCTTT. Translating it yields CASSQGGYAEAFF.

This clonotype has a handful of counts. The CDR3 spells CASSPTGQGEAFF. For the CDR3, the DNA is TGTGCCAGCAGCCCAACAGGACAGGGGGAAGCTTTCTTT. This chain uses TRBV9 with TRBJ1-1; 9 bases map to TRBD1. Germline trimming cut 4 bases from V and 8 bases from J; bases unmatched to any gene: 6. CDR1 is SGDLS and CDR2 is YYNGEE in the germline V gene. This CDR3 contains 13 residues.

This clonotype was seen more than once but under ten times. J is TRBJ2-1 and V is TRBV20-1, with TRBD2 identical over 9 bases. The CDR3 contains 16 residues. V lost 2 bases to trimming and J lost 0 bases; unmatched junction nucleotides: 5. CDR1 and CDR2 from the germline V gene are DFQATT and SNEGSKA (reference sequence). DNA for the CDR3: TGCAGTGCTAGAAGTTTGCGGGGGGGCTCCTACAATGAGCAGTTCTTC. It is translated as CSARSLRGGSYNEQFF.

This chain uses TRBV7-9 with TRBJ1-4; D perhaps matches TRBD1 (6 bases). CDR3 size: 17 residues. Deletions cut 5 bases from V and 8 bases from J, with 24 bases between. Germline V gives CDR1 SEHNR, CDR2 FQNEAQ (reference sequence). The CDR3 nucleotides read TGTGCCAGCAGCGAGACGGTTAAAACAGGGAAGGGAGAAAAACTGTTTTTT. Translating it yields CASSETVKTGKGEKLFF.